The subject of this entry is one TCR beta chain. The data belong to a study of blood T cell repertoires in COVID-19. The V gene's germline CDR1 is SGHDN and CDR2 FVKESK. V was cut by 3 bases and J by 7 bases, with 16 bases left in between. The CDR3 consists of 16 residues. Profiling relied on immunoSEQ multiplex PCR, and the TCRdb table lists in-frame clones only, not all of them. The sample carries 350,000 to 450,000 clones, over 75% recorded once. The sample comprised PBMCs or T cells enriched from blood (not recorded which). The TCR comes from a woman between 18 and 29 years old who had been exposed to COVID-19. V usage is TRBV14 and J usage is TRBJ1-6, with unresolved D. As DNA, the CDR3 is TGTGCCAGCAGCCAGGATTTGGGCCGCCCAAATTCACCCCTCCACTTT. This gives the protein CASSQDLGRPNSPLHF.